This is a list of T cell receptor beta chains from one sample in a study of blood T cell repertoires in COVID-19. Libraries were prepared by immunoSEQ multiplex PCR; TCRdb keeps only in-frame clonotypes and omits some of them. In the table there are roughly 150,000 clones, under 95% of which are singletons. Sequencing was performed on peripheral blood. All receptors derive from a man in his 60s with active or convalescent COVID-19. Both conserved end residues are part of each CDR3. A D gene is named only where the DNA matches it firmly. Not every row has a clone size; where given, it reads once, few, many or a size class.

length: 12
D: -
J: TRBJ2-4
V: TRBV11-3
size: once
DNA: TGTGCCAGCAGCGACCAGGGGAACATTCAGTACTTC
CDR3: CASSDQGNIQYF

length: 11
D: -
J: TRBJ2-3
V: TRBV27
size: -
DNA: TGTGCCAGCAGTTTGAGAGATACGCAGTATTTT
CDR3: CASSLRDTQYF

length: 16
D: -
J: TRBJ1-4
V: TRBV18
size: once
DNA: TGTGCCAGCTCACCACAGGGGTTGAGTACTAATGAAAAACTGTTTTTT
CDR3: CASSPQGLSTNEKLFF

length: 15
D: -
J: TRBJ2-1
V: TRBV5-1
size: once
DNA: TGCGCCAGCACCCGGGGGGACATTGGGGGACATGAGCAGTTCTTC
CDR3: CASTRGDIGGHEQFF

length: 10
D: -
J: TRBJ1-1
V: TRBV10-3
size: -
DNA: TGTGCCATCGGGGGGACTGAAGCTTTCTTT
CDR3: CAIGGTEAFF

length: 17
D: TRBD2
J: TRBJ2-3
V: TRBV10-1
size: -
DNA: TGCGCCAGCAGTGAGTCGGGGAGACTAGCGCGCACAGATACGCAGTATTTT
CDR3: CASSESGRLARTDTQYF

length: 13
D: -
J: TRBJ2-7
V: TRBV6-5
size: -
DNA: TGTGCCAGCAGCCAGGCAGTGTCCTACGAGCAGTACTTC
CDR3: CASSQAVSYEQYF

length: 12
D: -
J: TRBJ2-7
V: TRBV4-2
size: -
DNA: TGTGCCAGCAGCCAAGATAGGGGCGAGCAGTACTTC
CDR3: CASSQDRGEQYF

length: 14
D: -
J: TRBJ1-6
V: TRBV14
size: -
DNA: TGTGCCAGCAGCCTTCTACAGGGTAATTCACCCCTCCACTTT
CDR3: CASSLLQGNSPLHF

length: 12
D: -
J: TRBJ1-1
V: TRBV10-3
size: -
DNA: TGTGCCATCGGTGCCCAGGGCACTGAAGCTTTCTTT
CDR3: CAIGAQGTEAFF

length: 15
D: TRBD1
J: TRBJ1-1
V: TRBV6-1
size: -
DNA: TGTGCCAGCAGTGACCGGGACAGGGGAGGCACTGAAGCTTTCTTT
CDR3: CASSDRDRGGTEAFF

length: 15
D: TRBD1
J: TRBJ1-4
V: TRBV19
size: few
DNA: TGTGCCAGTAAACGAACAGGGGGCATAGGAGAAAAACTGTTTTTT
CDR3: CASKRTGGIGEKLFF

length: 13
D: -
J: TRBJ1-5
V: TRBV28
size: -
DNA: TGTGCCAGCACCCTAAATAGCAATCAGCCCCAGCATTTT
CDR3: CASTLNSNQPQHF

length: 15
D: TRBD1
J: TRBJ2-7
V: TRBV6-1
size: -
DNA: TGTGCCAGCAGTGAAGGGACAGGGGGTTTATTCGAGCAGTACTTC
CDR3: CASSEGTGGLFEQYF

length: 12
D: -
J: TRBJ2-7
V: TRBV7-9
size: -
DNA: TGTGCCAGCAGCTTATCCCACTACGAGCAGTACTTC
CDR3: CASSLSHYEQYF

length: 14
D: -
J: TRBJ1-5
V: TRBV10-3
size: once
DNA: TGTGCCATCAGTGAGAGAGGGGCGGGGCAGCCCCAGCATTTT
CDR3: CAISERGAGQPQHF

length: 14
D: -
J: TRBJ1-5
V: TRBV24-1
size: -
DNA: TGTGCCACCAGACCACAGGGAATTGCTCAGCCCCAGCATTTT
CDR3: CATRPQGIAQPQHF

length: 13
D: -
J: TRBJ1-2
V: TRBV6-6
size: -
DNA: TGTGCCAGCAGTTACATGACAGGCTCTGGCTACACCTTC
CDR3: CASSYMTGSGYTF

length: 13
D: -
J: TRBJ2-7
V: TRBV10-3
size: -
DNA: TGTGCCACCCTTCGGGATTTTGCCTACGAGCAGTACTTC
CDR3: CATLRDFAYEQYF

length: 13
D: -
J: TRBJ2-7
V: TRBV15
size: -
DNA: TGTGCCACCAGCAGAGTGCAGACCTACGAGCAGTACTTC
CDR3: CATSRVQTYEQYF

length: 15
D: -
J: TRBJ2-7
V: TRBV9
size: -
DNA: TGTGCCAGCAGCGTAGTAATAGCAGACTCCTACGAGCAGTACTTC
CDR3: CASSVVIADSYEQYF

length: 14
D: -
J: TRBJ1-2
V: TRBV5-4
size: -
DNA: TGTGCCAGCAGCTCAGGGAGGGCTAACTATGGCTACACCTTC
CDR3: CASSSGRANYGYTF

length: 14
D: -
J: TRBJ2-2
V: TRBV5-1
size: -
DNA: TGCGCCAGCAGCTTGGTGGGGCTCACCGGGGAGCTGTTTTTT
CDR3: CASSLVGLTGELFF

length: 14
D: TRBD1
J: TRBJ2-7
V: TRBV5-8
size: -
DNA: TGTGCCAGTACGACAGGGAAGGCCCTCCACGAGCAGTACTTC
CDR3: CASTTGKALHEQYF

length: 16
D: -
J: TRBJ1-2
V: TRBV7-9
size: -
DNA: TGTGCCAGCAGCCCCCGGGCAGGGACTGTAAACTATGGCTACACCTTC
CDR3: CASSPRAGTVNYGYTF

length: 15
D: -
J: TRBJ1-3
V: TRBV3-1/TRBV3-2
size: -
DNA: TGTGCCAGCAGCCAGAATCCGAGCTCTGGAAACACCATATATTTT
CDR3: CASSQNPSSGNTIYF

length: 13
D: TRBD1
J: TRBJ1-4
V: TRBV24-1
size: -
DNA: TGTGCCACCAGTGACCCAGGGACAGGGAAACTGTTTTTT
CDR3: CATSDPGTGKLFF

length: 17
D: TRBD2
J: TRBJ2-3
V: TRBV4-1
size: -
DNA: TGCGCCAGCAGCCAAGAAGGTAGCGGGGGGGCCTCAGATACGCAGTATTTT
CDR3: CASSQEGSGGASDTQYF

length: 15
D: TRBD2
J: TRBJ2-1
V: TRBV3-1/TRBV3-2
size: -
DNA: TGTGCCAGCAGCGCTCTAGCGGGATCCTACAATGAGCAGTTCTTC
CDR3: CASSALAGSYNEQFF

length: 11
D: -
J: TRBJ1-5
V: TRBV6-5
size: -
DNA: TGTGCCAGCAGAGGAGGTCAGCCCCAGCATTTT
CDR3: CASRGGQPQHF

length: 13
D: -
J: TRBJ1-2
V: TRBV12-3/TRBV12-4
size: -
DNA: TGTGCCAGCAGACCCACAGCCCCCTATGGCTACACCTTC
CDR3: CASRPTAPYGYTF

length: 14
D: TRBD1
J: TRBJ1-2
V: TRBV5-1
size: few
DNA: TGCGCCAGCAGCTTGGGGGACAGGGCCTATGGCTACACCTTC
CDR3: CASSLGDRAYGYTF

length: 15
D: TRBD2
J: TRBJ2-7
V: TRBV5-1
size: -
DNA: TGCGCCAGCTCCCCTGGCGGGGGAGGGCTTTACGAGCAGTACTTC
CDR3: CASSPGGGGLYEQYF

length: 15
D: TRBD1
J: TRBJ2-5
V: TRBV29-1
size: -
DNA: TGCAGCGCCCACCGGGACAGGGTAGTCCAAGAGACCCAGTACTTC
CDR3: CSAHRDRVVQETQYF

length: 15
D: -
J: TRBJ1-5
V: TRBV27
size: few
DNA: TGTGCCAGCAGATTGGCAGGGTCCTCGAATCAGCCCCAGCATTTT
CDR3: CASRLAGSSNQPQHF

length: 15
D: TRBD2
J: TRBJ2-7
V: TRBV19
size: -
DNA: TGTGCCAGTAGTATAGGAACTAGCGGCCACTACGAGCAGTACTTC
CDR3: CASSIGTSGHYEQYF